The source of this TCR beta chain is a study of blood T cells in healthy people across ages (dated by TCRdb to 2015 to 2017). In terms of the full investigation: Template switching captured roughly one uniquely barcoded TCR beta cDNA molecule per two T cells in model experiments. The donors were split into four age groups: young (average around 17 years), middle-aged (39), aged (approximately 60) and long-lived (roughly 77). The study analyzed two additional independent replicas of 1 million unique cDNA reads from the same blood draw for two donors, one aged 18 to 29 and one aged 80 or older. The study measured age-related changes in TCR beta repertoire diversity using deep sequencing normalized with unique cDNA molecular identifiers. General findings and caveats noted by the study authors: A strong correlation was found between observed TCR beta diversity and the percentage of naive T cells measured by flow cytometry. Estimates of total diversity based on one million sequenced T cells were considered lower bounds and underestimates. The long-lived group showed more naive CD4+ T cells, fewer expanded clones and increased TCR diversity than the aged group, suggesting age selection. Observed TCR beta diversity per million T cells fell roughly linearly with age, and a significant reduction was already apparent by age about 38. Because the CMV infection status of the donors was unknown, age-related changes in expanded clonotypes may potentially have been confounded. Because profiling used bulk unsorted PBMCs, naive and antigen-experienced compartments could not be compared conclusively.

The germline V gene encodes CDR1 MGHDK and CDR2 SYGVNS. The CDR3 contains 14 residues, cysteine and phenylalanine counted. The sequence is cut down to CDR3 DNA, 42 bases in frame from base 1. Between the V and J ends, shortened by 6 bases and 0 bases respectively, the junction contains 12 bases. This clonotype was seen a handful of times. This clone's antigen is unknown. It has no much larger one-base neighbor in the sample; base qualities were not kept. Library preparation employed 5' RACE. The run used an Illumina HiSeq 2500. A second PCR of roughly 7 to 11 cycles was performed with a sample-barcoded 5' primer and a J-beta primer mix. A unique molecular identifier was introduced onto each TCR beta cDNA molecule by a template-switch 5' adaptor carrying 12 random nucleotides. Each sample yielded at least 3 million CDR3-containing paired-end reads. First-strand cDNA synthesis was performed from all RNA using the Mint cDNA synthesis kit, with priming by a TRBC-specific oligonucleotide. All cDNA was treated with uracil-DNA glycosylase and then went through a first 18-cycle PCR with the universal primers M1SS and BC2_uni_R. Processing in the source paper ran as follows. For normalization, 1 million high-quality reads, each with a distinct molecular identifier, were randomly selected from each sample. Instead of being binned into consensus sequences, reads with shared molecular identifiers were discarded. CDR3 identification, clonotype clustering and error correction used MiTCR with a Q25 quality threshold and the strictest error-elimination algorithm. A nonparametric unseen species model using Euler transformation provided a lower-bound estimate of total TCR beta diversity. The raw public reads went through TCRdb reprocessing: fastp at Q25, MiXCR clone calling, in-frame beta chains kept. CDR3 protein duplicates are merged, each entry listing the most common genes and DNA. In this record, the V and J calls reflect TCRdb's handling and not the investigators' own analysis. Present in this sample are some 890,000 distinct CDR3 sequences, under 35% of which were seen just once. The biggest ten clones account for roughly a tenth of the sample.

The donors were roughly 38 Caucasian individuals from Russia, aged 6 to 90 years, who were systemically healthy. Each donor gave 8 to 10 milliliters of peripheral blood, drawn into EDTA-treated Vacutainer tubes. Ficoll-Paque density-gradient centrifugation was used to isolate PBMCs, with at least 6.5 million per sample. Trizol reagent was used to extract total RNA from PBMCs, with at least 6 micrograms per sample. For every donor, an aliquot of PBMCs went through flow cytometry to measure the percentages of naive CD45RAhigh/CD27high T cells. The same sample was also studied in work on T cells of mothers and their children. Looking at the second paper: Nine systemically healthy Caucasian individuals, comprising three mothers and their six children, were included as donors. cDNA synthesis used all of the extracted RNA, with 1.5 ug of RNA in each 15 ul reaction. In the second PCR, the M1S primer added sample barcodes and 2-4 random nucleotides. More than 9 million TCR beta CDR3 reads were obtained from each mother, and roughly 3.1 million reads were obtained from each child. Thymic selection similarly shapes TCR recombination output in related and unrelated pairs, with minor effect from inherited differences. Normalized repertoire overlap was always slightly but never significantly higher in related than unrelated mother-child pairs. With a sensitivity of 90 to 100 clones per million clonotypes, no persistent microchimeric T cell clones were detected. In the study, deep NGS was used to compare the TCR beta repertoires of mothers and children, and features distinguishing related mother-child pairs from unrelated individuals were sought. Mothers averaged about 40 +/- 4 years of age and children averaged around 10 +/- 4 years. After adapter ligation was performed with NEBNext reagents, the libraries were sequenced on an Illumina HiSeq 2000 with 100+100 nt paired-end reads. To prevent cross-contamination, the mother and child libraries were prepared a month apart and were sequenced in separate runs. For each donor, between about 450,000 and 2,300,000 distinct TCR beta clonotypes were identified. Naive TCR beta clonotypes were estimated from low-frequency clonotypes matched to each donor's FACS-determined naive share, without sorting.

This sequence originates from a woman aged 40 to 49 in good health. Material: blood. In this chain, TRBV25-1 is recombined with TRBJ2-7; the D gene is possibly TRBD1, with 6 bases matching. The nucleotides read TGTGCCAGCAGCGGCAGGACAGTCTCCTACGAGCAGTACTTC. Its protein is CASSGRTVSYEQYF.